The 6 T cell receptor beta chains listed next were all sequenced from one sample in a study of T cell responses to AZD1222 COVID-19 vaccine. Clones were read by immunoSEQ multiplex PCR, and TCRdb kept only the in-frame ones, dropping some. Seen here are some 130,000 clones, 93% observed once, and the top ten hold about 0.91%. Specimen: peripheral blood, collected on day 0 of AZD1222 vaccination. Receptor source: an adult in good health.

The rearrangement joins TRBV3-1 (or the pseudogene TRBV3-2) to TRBJ1-2; possible D gene TRBD1, 5 bases. The germline gives CDR1 LGHDT, CDR2 YNNKEL (reference sequence). The CDR3 sequence is 13 residues long. With 2 bases removed from V and 4 bases from J, the gap between germline ends came to 8 bases. The CDR3 sequence is CASSQRDLYGYTF. The CDR3 bases are TGTGCCAGCAGCCAAAGGGACCTCTATGGCTACACCTTC.

The chain has TRBV9 and TRBJ2-1; D gene ambiguous. Germline CDR1 is SGDLS and CDR2 is YYNGEE. The CDR3 has 15 amino acids. Trimming cost V 0 bases and J 4 bases, with 11 bases left between them. The CDR3 here is CASSVEGIQYNEQFF. As DNA, the CDR3 is TGTGCCAGCAGCGTAGAGGGCATCCAATACAATGAGCAGTTCTTC. The full variable domain, completed using reference TRBV9 and TRBJ2-1, is DSGVTQTPKHLITATGQRVTLRCSPRSGDLSVYWYQQSLDQGLQFLIQYYNGEERAKGNILERFSAQQFPDLHSELNLSSLELGDSALYFCASSVEGIQYNEQFFGPGTRLTVL.

The chain is built from TRBV21-1 and TRBJ1-6. TRBV21-1 is marked as a pseudogene. The CDR3 is made up of 15 amino acids. This chain's CDR3 is CASSKEQEDNSPLHF. The CDR3 nucleotides are TGTGCCAGCAGCAAAGAGCAAGAAGATAATTCACCCCTCCACTTT.

DNA of the CDR3: TGTGCCAGCACCCCCATCCCGGACGGCCTCTATGGCTACACCTTC. Translating gives CASTPIPDGLYGYTF. The J gene is TRBJ1-2, the V gene TRBV27; the D is unclear. Germline V gene lookup returns CDR1 MNHEY and CDR2 SMNVEV (reference sequence). The CDR3 has 15 residues. V was shortened by 7 bases and J by 4 bases, with 19 bases between the two germline ends.

The J gene is TRBJ1-2, the V gene TRBV20-1; unclear D gene. The CDR3 is made up of 10 amino acids. Germline CDR1 DFQATT, CDR2 SNEGSKA (reference sequence). The V end was cut by 6 bases, the J end by 5 bases, with 7 bases between. The CDR3 DNA reads as TGCAGTGCGCGTTTGTATGGCTACACCTTC. Translation gives CSARLYGYTF.

The V and J genes are TRBV6-6 and TRBJ1-2, with D possibly being TRBD1 (5 bases). Germline CDR1 MNHNY, CDR2 SVGAGI (reference sequence). Deletions cut 2 bases from V and 4 bases from J, with 8 bases between. There are 13 residues in the CDR3. The CDR3, as DNA: TGTGCCAGCAGTTACGTGGGGACCTATGGCTACACCTTC. It encodes CASSYVGTYGYTF.